One T cell receptor (beta chain) is described in this entry. The antigen remains unidentified. The data were taken from a study of T cell responses to AZD1222 COVID-19 vaccine. Study in general: Pooling of second doses given at about 4 or about 12 weeks was done. Findings of the study overall: Baseline seropositivity characterized only six AZD1222 recipients. No repertoire was sampled before or during the peak T cell response, only after it. The donor cohort was predominantly white British with a female majority, and clonal diversity may have been underestimated.

Sequencing was performed with immunoSEQ multiplex PCR; in TCRdb, only in-frame clones are kept and a portion is missing. The data show 85,000 to 120,000 clones, with approximately 87% seen just once and 5% to 6% held by the top ten. Trimming at V came to 3 bases and at J to 3 bases, leaving 7 bases not matched to a gene. There are 15 residues in the CDR3. Germline loops: CDR1 SGHKS, CDR2 YYEKEE (reference sequence). This chain uses TRBV5-5 with TRBJ2-3; 7 bases match TRBD2. The sequenced sample was peripheral blood, obtained on day 0 of AZD1222 vaccination. This receptor was obtained from an adult in good health. CDR3 protein: CASSSGDYTTDTQYF. CDR3 nucleotide sequence: TGTGCCAGCAGCTCGGGGGACTACACAACAGATACGCAGTATTTT. Full variable domain (remainder filled in from reference TRBV5-5 and TRBJ2-3): DAGVTQSPTHLIKTRGQQVTLRCSPISGHKSVSWYQQVLGQGPQFIFQYYEKEERGRGNFPDRFSARQFPNYSSELNVNALLLGDSALYLCASSSGDYTTDTQYFGPGTRLTVL.